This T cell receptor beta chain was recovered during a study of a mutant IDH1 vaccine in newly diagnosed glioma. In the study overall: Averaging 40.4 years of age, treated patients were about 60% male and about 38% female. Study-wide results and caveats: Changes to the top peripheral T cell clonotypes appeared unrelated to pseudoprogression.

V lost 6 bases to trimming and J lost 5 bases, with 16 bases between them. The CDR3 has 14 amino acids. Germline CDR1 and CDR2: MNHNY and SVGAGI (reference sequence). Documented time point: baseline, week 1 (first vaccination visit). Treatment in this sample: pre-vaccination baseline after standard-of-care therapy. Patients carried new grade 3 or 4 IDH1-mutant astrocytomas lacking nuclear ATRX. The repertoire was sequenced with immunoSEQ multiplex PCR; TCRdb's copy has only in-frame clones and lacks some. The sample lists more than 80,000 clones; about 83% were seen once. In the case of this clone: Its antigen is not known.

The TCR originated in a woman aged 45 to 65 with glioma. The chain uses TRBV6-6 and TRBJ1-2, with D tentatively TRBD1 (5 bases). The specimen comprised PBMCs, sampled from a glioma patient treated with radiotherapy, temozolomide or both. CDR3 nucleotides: TGTGCCAGCAGGGGGGACGGGTGGGGGTATGGCTACACCTTC. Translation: CASRGDGWGYGYTF.